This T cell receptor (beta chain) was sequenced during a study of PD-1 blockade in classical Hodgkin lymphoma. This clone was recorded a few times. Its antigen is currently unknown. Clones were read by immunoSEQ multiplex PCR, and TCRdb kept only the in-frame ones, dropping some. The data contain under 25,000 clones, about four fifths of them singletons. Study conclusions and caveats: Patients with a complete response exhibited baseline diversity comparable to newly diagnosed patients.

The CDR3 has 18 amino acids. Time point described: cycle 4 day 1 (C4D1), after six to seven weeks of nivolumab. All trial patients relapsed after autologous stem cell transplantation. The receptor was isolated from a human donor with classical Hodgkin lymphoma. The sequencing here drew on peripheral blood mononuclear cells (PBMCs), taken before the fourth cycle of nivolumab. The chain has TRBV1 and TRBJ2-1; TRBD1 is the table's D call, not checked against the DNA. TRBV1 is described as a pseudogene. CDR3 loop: CTSSHSTCGQGAINEQFF. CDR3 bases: TGCACCAGCAGCCACTCCACTTGCGGACAGGGGGCAATCAATGAGCAGTTCTTC.